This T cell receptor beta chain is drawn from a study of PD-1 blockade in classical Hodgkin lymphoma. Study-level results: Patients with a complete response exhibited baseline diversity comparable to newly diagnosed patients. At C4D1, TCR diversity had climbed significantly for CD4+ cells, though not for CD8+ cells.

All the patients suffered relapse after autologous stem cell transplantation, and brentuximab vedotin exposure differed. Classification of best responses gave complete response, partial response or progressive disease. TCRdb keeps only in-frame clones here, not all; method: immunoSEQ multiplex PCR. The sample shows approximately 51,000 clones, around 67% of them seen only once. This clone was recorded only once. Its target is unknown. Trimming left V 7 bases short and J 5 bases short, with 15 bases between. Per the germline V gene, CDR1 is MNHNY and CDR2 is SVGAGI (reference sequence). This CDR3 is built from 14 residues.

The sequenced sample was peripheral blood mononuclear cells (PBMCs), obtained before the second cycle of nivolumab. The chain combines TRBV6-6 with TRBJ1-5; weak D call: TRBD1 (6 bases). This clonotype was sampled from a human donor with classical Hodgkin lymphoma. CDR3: CASTLQGMDQPQHF. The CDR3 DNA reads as TGTGCCAGCACCCTACAGGGAATGGATCAGCCCCAGCATTTT.